Shown below are 27 T cell receptor beta chains from a single sample sequenced in a study of T cell changes during pregnancy in multiple sclerosis. Clones were read by immunoSEQ multiplex PCR, and TCRdb kept only the in-frame ones, dropping some. The repertoire holds about 73,000 clones, with about 92% as singletons. The source was peripheral blood, collected in the third trimester of pregnancy. These receptors came from a female donor in good health, enrolled as a control in a pregnancy study.

The chain is built from TRBV28 and TRBJ1-2; D is perhaps TRBD1 (5 bases). The V gene lost 6 bases and the J gene lost 5 bases, with 16 bases spanning the gap. Germline lookup yields CDR1 MDHEN and CDR2 SYDVKM. The CDR3 length is 14 residues. CDR3 in amino acids: CASSPSPKGYGYTF. For the CDR3, the DNA is TGTGCCAGCAGCCCTTCGCCCAAGGGGTATGGCTACACCTTC.

V is TRBV6-1 and J is TRBJ1-6; D ambiguous. The germline V gene has CDR1 MNHNS and CDR2 SASEGT. The CDR3 contains 16 residues. The germline V and J ends were trimmed by 1 base and 8 bases, with 15 bases remaining between them. CDR3 sequence reads: CASSEGWIGEYSPLHF. CDR3 nucleotide sequence: TGTGCCAGCAGTGAAGGGTGGATCGGAGAATATTCACCCCTCCACTTT.

The chain combines TRBV7-8 with TRBJ1-6; no firm D call. Looked up from germline, CDR1 is SGHVS and CDR2 is FQNEAQ. V lost 6 bases and J lost 7, with 19 bases in between. The CDR3 spans 16 residues. As DNA, the CDR3 is TGTGCCAGCAGTACACCACGAAGAGGCCGCAATTCACCCCTCCACTTT. This codes for CASSTPRRGRNSPLHF. The variable domain in full, with the rest retrieved from reference TRBV7-8 and TRBJ1-6, is GAGVSQSPRYKVAKRGQDVALRCDPISGHVSLFWYQQALGQGPEFLTYFQNEAQLDKSGLPSDRFFAERPEGSVSTLKIQRTQQEDSAVYLCASSTPRRGRNSPLHFGNGTRLTVT.

This sequence joins TRBV11-1 and TRBJ2-3; TRBD1 is a possible D gene (6 bases). The V end was cut by 2 bases, the J end by 0 bases, with 12 bases between. CDR3 length equals 16 residues. The V gene's germline CDR1 is SGHAT and CDR2 FQDESV (reference sequence). CDR3 DNA sequence: TGTGCCAGCAGCTTACGTCGACAGGCAAGCACAGATACGCAGTATTTT. Its translation is CASSLRRQASTDTQYF.

This chain connects TRBV27 to TRBJ2-7, with 8 bases identical to TRBD2. The CDR3 has 14 residues. The J segment lost 2 bases and the V segment lost 6 bases, leaving 6 bases of the junction unmatched. Germline-derived CDR1 and CDR2 are MNHEY and SMNVEV (reference sequence). CDR3 region: CASRPGLGTYEQYF. In nucleotides, the CDR3 is TGTGCCAGCAGGCCGGGACTAGGCACCTACGAGCAGTACTTC.

The rearrangement uses TRBV15 and TRBJ1-1; 7 bases match TRBD1. CDR1 and CDR2 from the germline V gene are LNHNV and YYDKDF (reference sequence). This CDR3 is 14 amino acids long. Unmatched junction bases numbered 5, after V lost 0 bases and J lost 7 bases. The CDR3 loop is CATSRDWGQLEAFF. The CDR3 DNA is TGTGCCACCAGCAGAGATTGGGGACAGCTTGAAGCTTTCTTT.

CDR3 sequence reads: CASSPHGGAPGNEQFF. The CDR3 DNA is TGTGCCAGCTCACCACACGGGGGGGCCCCGGGCAATGAGCAGTTCTTC. The chain carries TRBV18 and TRBJ2-1, with TRBD2 identical over 8 bases. Unmatched junction bases numbered 8, after V lost 1 base and J lost 6 bases. The germline V gene encodes CDR1 KGHSH and CDR2 LQKENI. There are 16 residues in the CDR3.

The V call is TRBV19, the J call TRBJ1-2; D is perhaps TRBD1 (5 bases). In germline, CDR1 is LNHDA, CDR2 SQIVND (reference sequence). The CDR3 is 11 amino acids. V was shortened by 5 bases and J by 4 bases, with 5 bases between the two germline ends. The CDR3 DNA reads TGTGCCAGTAGTCAGGGCTATGGCTACACCTTC. Its translation: CASSQGYGYTF.

The gene calls are TRBV4-1 and TRBJ2-3; no firm D call. This CDR3 has 12 amino acids. Germline V CDR1 and CDR2: MGHRA, YSYEKL. The germline V and J ends were trimmed by 5 bases and 6 bases, with 9 bases remaining between them. Here the CDR3 reads CASSSQFDTQYF. DNA of the CDR3: TGCGCCAGCAGCTCACAATTCGATACGCAGTATTTT.

The chain couples TRBV21-1 to TRBJ1-2. TRBV21-1 is a known pseudogene. The CDR3 contains 13 residues. The CDR3 sequence: CATSLELNYGYTF. Here the CDR3 DNA reads TGTGCCACCTCGCTTGAGCTCAACTATGGCTACACCTTC.

The V gene is TRBV7-2, the J gene TRBJ1-5, with 8 bases matching TRBD1. The CDR3 runs to 16 residues. Germline V gene lookup returns CDR1 SGHTA and CDR2 FQGNSA. The V and J ends lost 1 base and 7 bases, in that order; junction bases with no gene match: 9. The CDR3 spells CASSLEGQGTVQPQHF. For the CDR3, the DNA is TGTGCCAGCAGCTTAGAAGGACAGGGAACCGTCCAGCCCCAGCATTTT. The whole variable domain, filled in from reference TRBV7-2 and TRBJ1-5, reads GAGVSQSPSNKVTEKGKDVELRCDPISGHTALYWYRQSLGQGLEFLIYFQGNSAPDKSGLPSDRFSAERTGGSVSTLTIQRTQQEDSAVYLCASSLEGQGTVQPQHFGDGTRLSIL.

This chain connects TRBV18 to TRBJ1-6; maybe TRBD1 (5 bases). Germline CDR1 KGHSH, CDR2 LQKENI. V shed 2 bases and J shed 13 bases, with 12 bases lying between them. The CDR3 sequence is 13 residues long. CDR3 nucleotide sequence: TGTGCCAGCTCACCAACGGGGGAAGTGCCCCTCCACTTT. It yields the protein CASSPTGEVPLHF.

V and J are TRBV27 and TRBJ2-3, with TRBD2 identical over 8 bases. The CDR3 spans 15 residues. J lost 3 bases, V lost 2 bases, and 4 bases had no gene match. The germline CDR1 and CDR2 sequences are MNHEY and SMNVEV (reference sequence). CDR3 region: CASSLGGGGTDTQYF. The CDR3 region has the DNA TGTGCCAGCAGTTTAGGCGGCGGGGGGACAGATACGCAGTATTTT.

This chain's CDR3 is CASSPGLNYEQYF. The CDR3 DNA reads as TGTGCCAGCAGTCCCGGACTGAACTACGAGCAGTACTTC. This rearrangement joins TRBV27 to TRBJ2-7, with D perhaps TRBD2 (5 bases). Trimming cost V 5 bases and J 3 bases, with 11 bases left between them. Germline CDR1 and CDR2: MNHEY and SMNVEV (reference sequence). This CDR3 has 13 amino acids.

The rearrangement uses TRBV7-2 and TRBJ2-7; 7 bases are a match to TRBD1. CDR1 and CDR2 from the germline V gene are SGHTA and FQGNSA. The CDR3 sequence is 15 residues long. The J segment lost 1 base and the V segment lost 2 bases, leaving 5 bases of the junction unmatched. The CDR3 loop is CASSLSGGPSYEQYF. For the CDR3, the DNA is TGTGCCAGCAGCTTATCAGGGGGTCCTTCCTACGAGCAGTACTTC.

The rearrangement joins TRBV19 to TRBJ1-5; possibly TRBD1 for D (5 bases). The CDR3 length is 15 residues. Per the germline V gene, CDR1 is LNHDA and CDR2 is SQIVND (reference sequence). The ends were cut back, 2 bases at V and 1 base at J, with 9 bases in the middle. CDR3 in DNA: TGTGCCAGTAGTATAAGGGGTAGGAGCAATCAGCCCCAGCATTTT. It encodes CASSIRGRSNQPQHF.

The chain recombines TRBV7-2 with TRBJ2-5; 7 nucleotides match TRBD2. J gave up 1 base and V 5 bases, and 7 bases lay outside the gene matches. From germline, CDR1 is SGHTA and CDR2 FQGNSA. This CDR3 spans 15 amino acids. The CDR3 is CASSGRTSAQETQYF. CDR3 coding DNA: TGTGCCAGCAGCGGCCGTACTAGCGCCCAAGAGACCCAGTACTTC.

J is TRBJ2-3 and V is TRBV25-1; weak D call: TRBD2 (5 bases). Trimming removed 5 bases at V and 2 bases at J, with 8 bases between. The CDR3 loop spans 13 amino acids. From germline, CDR1 is MGHDK and CDR2 SYGVNS. CDR3 sequence: CASSPGLTDTQYF. The CDR3 region has the DNA TGTGCCAGCAGTCCAGGACTCACAGATACGCAGTATTTT.

This clone was observed at least ten times. The chain recombines TRBV4-2 with TRBJ2-5, with 8 positions matching TRBD1. V lost 2 bases and J lost 0; bases outside the gene matches: 2. The germline V gene has CDR1 LGHNA and CDR2 YNFKEQ. The CDR3 is 15 residues long. The CDR3 nucleotides read TGTGCCAGCAGCCAAAAGACAGGGGACCAAGAGACCCAGTACTTC. Translated: CASSQKTGDQETQYF.

The V gene is TRBV6-4, the J gene TRBJ1-1; 8 bases agree with TRBD1. With 6 bases clipped from V and 1 base from J, the junction kept 7 bases outside the gene matches. This CDR3 comprises 15 residues. Germline CDR1 and CDR2: MRHNA and SNTAGT. Here the CDR3 reads CASRGTGLKNTEAFF. As DNA, the CDR3 is TGTGCCAGCAGGGGGACAGGTCTCAAGAACACTGAAGCTTTCTTT.

The rearrangement links TRBV6-9 to TRBJ1-2; tentatively, D is TRBD1 (5 bases). Germline loops: CDR1 MNHGY, CDR2 SVAAGI. Trimming stripped 0 bases from V and 5 bases from J, with 25 bases between. The CDR3 is 19 residues long. The CDR3 sequence: CASSYSRAWGQYYRYGYTF. The CDR3 coding sequence is TGTGCCAGCAGTTATTCCAGGGCTTGGGGTCAATATTATCGGTATGGCTACACCTTC.

This clone was seen once. The V gene is TRBV10-2, the J gene TRBJ2-7, with D possibly TRBD2 on 6 matching bases. CDR1 WSHSY and CDR2 SAAADI come from the germline V gene. The CDR3 loop spans 15 amino acids. V lost 0 bases and J lost 6, with 15 bases in between. CDR3 in amino acids: CASSESGGTWGEQYF. CDR3 nucleotide sequence: TGCGCCAGCAGTGAGTCGGGGGGAACATGGGGCGAGCAGTACTTC.

The rearrangement links TRBV6-4 to TRBJ2-3, with unresolved D. The CDR3 consists of 13 residues. V shed 3 bases and J shed 0 bases, with 4 bases lying between them. Germline values: CDR1 MRHNA, CDR2 SNTAGT. In DNA, the CDR3 is TGTGCCAGCAGTGATCGTAGCACAGATACGCAGTATTTT. This translates into CASSDRSTDTQYF.

The chain uses TRBV30 and TRBJ1-2, with D maybe TRBD1 (5 bases). Germline loops: CDR1 GTSNPN, CDR2 SVGIG (reference sequence). The CDR3 runs to 13 residues. Trimming stripped 3 bases from V and 4 bases from J, with 12 bases between. Written as DNA, the CDR3 is TGTGCCTGGAGCCCAACAGGACCCTATGGCTACACCTTC. Translating gives CAWSPTGPYGYTF.

The chain has TRBV19 and TRBJ2-3; D is perhaps TRBD2 (6 bases). This CDR3 region has 14 residues. Germline V gene lookup returns CDR1 LNHDA and CDR2 SQIVND (reference sequence). Trimming removed 0 bases from V and 8 bases from J, with 12 bases in between. The CDR3 nucleotides are TGTGCCAGTAGTATAGAGCCAAGCGGGCCTACGCAGTATTTT. Translating gives CASSIEPSGPTQYF. The full variable domain, rest sourced from reference TRBV19 and TRBJ2-3, is DGGITQSPKYLFRKEGQNVTLSCEQNLNHDAMYWYRQDPGQGLRLIYYSQIVNDFQKGDIAEGYSVSREKKESFPLTVTSAQKNPTAFYLCASSIEPSGPTQYFGPGTRLTVL.

CDR3 in DNA: TGTGCCAGTAGTTATACCGGGACACCCTCCTACGAGCAGTACTTC. Amino acids: CASSYTGTPSYEQYF. This rearrangement joins TRBV19 to TRBJ2-7, with TRBD1 as a possible D gene (6 bases). V was shortened by 5 bases and J by 0 bases, with 14 bases between the two germline ends. The germline gives CDR1 LNHDA, CDR2 SQIVND (reference sequence). The CDR3 is made up of 15 amino acids.

This chain uses TRBV29-1 with TRBJ2-2; no definite D call. Per germline, CDR1 SQVTM and CDR2 ANQGSEA. The ends were cut back, 4 bases at V and 0 bases at J, with 6 bases in the middle. The CDR3 covers 13 residues. CDR3: CSVAVPNTGELFF. CDR3 nucleotide sequence: TGCAGCGTTGCGGTTCCGAACACCGGGGAGCTGTTTTTT.